This note documents a single TCR beta chain sequence. The CDR3 covers 15 residues. The junction had 5 bases not matched to a gene; V was cut back by 2 bases and J by 6 bases. Germline CDR1 is MNHEY and CDR2 is SVGEGT. This record belongs to a study of blood T cell repertoires in COVID-19. The repertoire was sequenced with immunoSEQ multiplex PCR; TCRdb's copy has only in-frame clones and lacks some. The sample records about 240,000 clones, approximately 88% being singletons. Material: PBMCs or T cells enriched from blood (not recorded which). This rearrangement joins TRBV6-2 or TRBV6-3 to TRBJ2-4, with 9 nucleotides matching TRBD2. This receptor was obtained from a woman younger than 45 with acute COVID-19. CDR3 bases: TGTGCCAGCAGTTACGTAGCGGGGGATGTAAACATTCAGTACTTC. Translation: CASSYVAGDVNIQYF.